The rows below give T cell receptor beta chains drawn from one sample of a study of T cell clonotyping in hematopoietic cell transplantation. Some clones are missing from TCRdb's copy, which holds only in-frame ones; the method was immunoSEQ multiplex PCR. This sample has approximately 17,000 clones, with 85% to 90% found just once. Source material: peripheral blood mononuclear cells. Receptors originate from a man aged 50 to 59 in good health. Some clones in this sample may be carry-over from other donors' samples. Each CDR3 is given with its conserved first and last residue. Fields, in order: V gene, clone size, D gene, J gene, CDR3 protein, CDR3 DNA. The D gene is left open where the match is weak. Not all rows give a size; the values are once, few, many and, for expanded clones, a class.

>TRBV5-1|.|.|TRBJ1-1
CASSFREGNTEAFF
TGCGCCAGCAGCTTTCGTGAGGGTAACACTGAAGCTTTCTTT
>TRBV10-3|.|TRBD1|TRBJ1-5
CAISRTGQGADQPQHF
TGTGCCATCAGTAGGACCGGACAGGGGGCTGATCAGCCCCAGCATTTT
>TRBV6-5|.|.|TRBJ2-7
CASSNGVRQYF
TGTGCCAGCAGCAACGGGGTGAGGCAGTACTTC
>TRBV19|.|.|TRBJ1-5
CAAWTVRVISNQPQHF
TGTGCCGCCTGGACAGTAAGGGTAATCAGCAATCAGCCCCAGCATTTT
>TRBV6-5|.|.|TRBJ1-5
CASKAWEGNNQPQHF
TGTGCCAGCAAGGCCTGGGAAGGGAACAATCAGCCCCAGCATTTT
>TRBV5-6|.|.|TRBJ1-6
CASSLAKGRSPLHF
TGTGCCAGCAGCTTGGCCAAAGGCCGGTCACCCCTCCACTTT
>TRBV28|.|TRBD1|TRBJ2-7
CASSPLGDSSYEQYF
TGTGCCAGCAGCCCTCTAGGGGACAGCTCCTACGAGCAGTACTTC
>TRBV9|.|TRBD1|TRBJ2-7
CASSLQGKDEQYF
TGTGCCAGCAGCCTACAGGGGAAGGACGAGCAGTACTTC
>TRBV4-3|.|.|TRBJ1-1
CASSQELGLKNTEAFF
TGCGCCAGCAGCCAAGAACTAGGGCTAAAGAACACTGAAGCTTTCTTT
>TRBV28|.|.|TRBJ1-5
CAIRRPGSNQPQHF
TGTGCCATACGGCGGCCAGGAAGTAATCAGCCCCAGCATTTT
>TRBV19|.|.|TRBJ1-2
CASRQQGEVYGYTF
TGTGCCAGTAGGCAACAGGGCGAAGTCTATGGCTACACCTTC
>TRBV27|.|TRBD1|TRBJ1-5
CASSEGASQPQHF
TGTGCCAGCAGTGAGGGGGCTAGTCAGCCCCAGCATTTT
>TRBV2|.|.|TRBJ1-1
CASSIRTVNTEAFF
TGTGCCAGCAGCATACGGACGGTGAACACTGAAGCTTTCTTT
>TRBV6-5|.|.|TRBJ2-7
CASSYSMGQRYEQYF
TGTGCCAGCAGTTACTCGATGGGGCAGAGATACGAGCAGTACTTC
>TRBV27|.|TRBD1|TRBJ1-6
CASMDRLENSPLHF
TGTGCCAGCATGGACAGGTTGGAGAATTCACCCCTCCACTTT
>TRBV5-1|.|.|TRBJ2-7
CASSPGSYEQYF
TGCGCCAGCAGCCCCGGGAGCTACGAGCAGTACTTC
>TRBV28|.|.|TRBJ1-3
CASSLSGNSGNTIYF
TGTGCCAGCAGTTTATCAGGGAACTCTGGAAACACCATATATTTT
>TRBV2|.|.|TRBJ2-3
CASRARLTDTQYF
TGTGCCAGCAGGGCCAGACTCACAGATACGCAGTATTTT
>TRBV9|.|TRBD2|TRBJ2-7
CASSVGGGMYEQYF
TGTGCCAGCAGCGTAGGCGGGGGGATGTACGAGCAGTACTTC
>TRBV19|.|TRBD1|TRBJ2-7
CASSPIRGQGALNYEQYF
TGTGCCAGTAGTCCTATCCGTGGGCAGGGGGCTTTGAACTACGAGCAGTACTTC
>TRBV7-7|once|.|TRBJ1-5
CASSLGPGQPQHF
TGTGCTAGCAGCTTGGGGCCTGGGCAGCCCCAGCATTTT
>TRBV9|.|.|TRBJ2-5
CASSGGGQGNQETQYF
TGTGCCAGCAGCGGCGGGGGCCAGGGGAACCAAGAGACCCAGTACTTC
>TRBV7-2|once|.|TRBJ1-2
CASSPGVIYGYTF
TGTGCCAGCAGCCCGGGGGTGATCTATGGCTACACCTTC
>TRBV28|few|TRBD1|TRBJ2-2
CASKAGGTGELFF
TGTGCCAGCAAGGCAGGGGGCACCGGGGAGCTGTTTTTT
>TRBV4-1|.|TRBD1|TRBJ1-2
CASSQGGTVKGYGYTF
TGCGCCAGCAGCCAGGGCGGGACAGTAAAGGGCTATGGCTACACCTTC
>TRBV2|.|.|TRBJ1-2
CASSGHYGYTF
TGTGCCAGCAGTGGACACTATGGCTACACCTTC
>TRBV30|once|.|TRBJ1-1
CAWSVLLGGNTEAFF
TGTGCCTGGAGTGTACTTTTGGGAGGGAACACTGAAGCTTTCTTT
>TRBV28|.|TRBD1|TRBJ2-7
CASSIKQGGAYEQYF
TGTGCCAGCAGCATAAAACAGGGGGGCGCCTACGAGCAGTACTTC
>TRBV4-1|.|TRBD1|TRBJ2-7
CASSQERPGRDRSYEQYF
TGCGCCAGCAGCCAAGAGAGGCCGGGGCGGGACAGGTCCTACGAGCAGTACTTC
>TRBV30|.|.|TRBJ1-2
CACQEGGLKGGYTF
TGTGCCTGCCAGGAGGGAGGGCTGAAAGGTGGCTACACCTTC
>TRBV29-1|.|.|TRBJ2-7
CSVEVTYEQYF
TGCAGCGTTGAGGTAACCTACGAGCAGTACTTC
>TRBV7-2|once|.|TRBJ2-7
CASSRLYEQYF
TGTGCCAGCAGCCGGTTGTACGAGCAGTACTTC
>TRBV27|once|.|TRBJ1-6
CASSWSSTAFNSPLHF
TGTGCCAGCAGTTGGTCTTCGACAGCGTTTAATTCACCCCTCCACTTT
>TRBV6-5|few|.|TRBJ1-1
CASGRFMNTEAFF
TGTGCCAGCGGGCGATTCATGAACACTGAAGCTTTCTTT
>TRBV30|.|.|TRBJ1-6
CAWNGRHDSPLHF
TGTGCCTGGAACGGCAGGCATGATTCACCCCTCCACTTT
>TRBV5-6|.|.|TRBJ1-1
CASSMGGNTEAFF
TGTGCCAGCAGCATGGGAGGGAACACTGAAGCTTTCTTT
>TRBV28|once|TRBD1|TRBJ1-5
CASTHYRDRGRVGNQPQHF
TGTGCCAGCACACACTACCGGGACAGGGGGCGAGTGGGCAATCAGCCCCAGCATTTT
>TRBV28|.|.|TRBJ1-5
CASSPSTGSSNQPQHF
TGTGCCAGCAGTCCATCCACAGGATCCAGCAATCAGCCCCAGCATTTT
>TRBV20-1|.|.|TRBJ1-2
CSALGPLGYTF
TGCAGTGCCCTGGGACCGCTCGGCTACACCTTC
>TRBV30|.|TRBD2|TRBJ2-2
CAWSALRLAETGELFF
TGTGCCTGGAGTGCCTTAAGACTAGCGGAGACCGGGGAGCTGTTTTTT
>TRBV5-6|.|TRBD2|TRBJ2-7
CASSLAAGGRSYEQYF
TGTGCCAGCAGCTTGGCAGCGGGGGGCAGGTCCTACGAGCAGTACTTC
>TRBV4-3|.|.|TRBJ2-5
CASSQDSLQGQETQYF
TGCGCCAGCAGCCAAGATAGCCTCCAGGGGCAAGAGACCCAGTACTTC
>TRBV6-5|.|.|TRBJ1-1
CASSYSRAVETEAFF
TGTGCCAGCAGTTACTCGAGGGCGGTTGAGACTGAAGCTTTCTTT
>TRBV13|.|TRBD1|TRBJ2-7
CASSPGQGSYEQYF
TGTGCCAGCAGTCCCGGACAGGGCTCCTACGAGCAGTACTTC
>TRBV19|.|.|TRBJ1-5
CASRRTDNQPQHF
TGTGCCAGTAGGAGGACAGACAATCAGCCCCAGCATTTT
>TRBV7-2|.|.|TRBJ1-6
CASSPQGPGYNSPLHF
TGTGCCAGCAGCCCTCAGGGGCCAGGTTATAATTCACCCCTCCACTTT
>TRBV9|.|TRBD1|TRBJ1-3
CASSPRQGSQGGSGNTIYF
TGTGCCAGCAGCCCCAGACAGGGGTCCCAAGGAGGCTCTGGAAACACCATATATTTT
>TRBV6-5|few|TRBD2|TRBJ2-5
CASSRLAGGSETQYF
TGTGCCAGCAGCCGACTAGCGGGGGGGTCAGAGACCCAGTACTTC
>TRBV6-5|.|.|TRBJ1-1
CASSYQGLNTEAFF
TGTGCCAGCAGTTACCAAGGGTTGAACACTGAAGCTTTCTTT
>TRBV30|once|.|TRBJ1-1
CAWTTGTEAFF
TGTGCCTGGACAACCGGGACTGAAGCTTTCTTT
>TRBV19|.|TRBD1|TRBJ2-2
CASSTGVGTGELFF
TGTGCCAGTAGCACAGGGGTTGGCACCGGGGAGCTGTTTTTT
>TRBV19|.|.|TRBJ1-2
CASTQFGQVYGYTF
TGTGCCAGTACCCAGTTCGGGCAGGTCTATGGCTACACCTTC
>TRBV30|.|.|TRBJ2-3
CAWSITGTQYF
TGTGCCTGGAGTATAACAGGTACGCAGTATTTT
>TRBV21-1|.|.|TRBJ2-7
CASSTLTGVYEQYF
TGTGCCAGCAGCACCCTGACGGGGGTCTACGAGCAGTACTTC
>TRBV7-3|.|TRBD2|TRBJ2-3
CASSLTSRGGDTQYF
TGTGCCAGCAGCTTAACATCCCGGGGGGGAGATACGCAGTATTTT
>TRBV28|.|.|TRBJ2-7
CATQAPQGHEQYF
TGTGCCACCCAAGCCCCACAGGGCCACGAGCAGTACTTC
>TRBV4-1|.|.|TRBJ1-4
CASSQAPPGALGSEKLFF
TGCGCCAGCAGCCAAGCCCCCCCGGGGGCCCTGGGGAGTGAAAAACTGTTTTTT
>TRBV19|.|TRBD1|TRBJ2-7
CASSMYSGQGSYEQYF
TGTGCCAGTAGTATGTACTCGGGACAGGGGTCGTACGAGCAGTACTTC
>TRBV14|once|.|TRBJ2-2
CASSARVANTGELFF
TGTGCCAGCAGCGCAAGGGTAGCGAACACCGGGGAGCTGTTTTTT
>TRBV28|.|.|TRBJ2-7
CASSLRTRSYEQYF
TGTGCCAGCAGCCTTAGGACCCGCTCCTACGAGCAGTACTTC